Each of the 28 T cell receptor beta chains below was sequenced from the same sample in a study of Ad26.COV2.S vaccination and SARS-CoV-2 variants. The treatment here: some 19 received Ad26.COV2.S at low or high dose, single or two shots; roughly five received placebo; per-sample allocation not given. The investigators took samples on day 63 after the first vaccine or placebo injection. Only in-frame clones appear in the TCRdb table, and some are missing; sequencing was by immunoSEQ multiplex PCR. Among 350,000 to 500,000 clones listed, about 93% were seen once. The sample consisted of peripheral blood, taken in a trial of Ad26.COV2.S vaccine versus placebo. The origin of the receptors is a person between 18 and 65 years old who received the Ad26.COV2.S COVID-19 vaccine or a placebo.

V is TRBV27 and J is TRBJ2-3; TRBD2 aligns across 12 bases. CDR1 MNHEY and CDR2 SMNVEV come from the germline V gene (reference sequence). Germline trimming cut 5 bases from V and 6 bases from J; bases unmatched to any gene: 6. This CDR3 contains 15 residues. The DNA for the CDR3 is TGTGCCAGCAGTCCGACTAGCGGGAGTGTCGATACGCAGTATTTT. Translation gives CASSPTSGSVDTQYF.

The chain has TRBV7-7 and TRBJ2-1; 11 bases map to TRBD2. The CDR3 has 13 amino acids. V lost 4 bases to trimming and J lost 10 bases; unmatched junction nucleotides: 3. From germline, CDR1 is SSHAT and CDR2 FNYEAQ (reference sequence). In nucleotides, the CDR3 is TGTGCCAGCAGCTCGGGACTAGCGGCAGAGCAGTTCTTC. This translates into CASSSGLAAEQFF. The full variable domain, in which reference TRBV7-7 and TRBJ2-1 provide the parts outside the CDR3, is GAGVSQSPRYKVTKRGQDVTLRCDPISSHATLYWYQQALGQGPEFLTYFNYEAQPDKSGLPSDRFSAERPEGSISTLTIQRTEQRDSAMYRCASSSGLAAEQFFGPGTRLTVL.

V is TRBV29-1 and J is TRBJ2-1, with D perhaps matching TRBD1 (6 bases). Trimming removed 4 bases from V and 8 bases from J, with 18 bases in between. This CDR3 has 14 amino acids. CDR1 SQVTM and CDR2 ANQGSEA come from the germline V gene. CDR3 nucleotide sequence: TGCAGCGTTGGGACAGTACTGGGCCTCGATGAGCAGTTCTTC. As protein: CSVGTVLGLDEQFF.

The V and J genes are TRBV7-2 and TRBJ1-2, with 9 bases lining up with TRBD1. With V trimmed by 1 base and J by 9 bases, 9 bases remained unmatched. The CDR3 runs 15 residues. The germline V gene encodes CDR1 SGHTA and CDR2 FQGNSA. The DNA of the CDR3 is TGTGCCAGCAGCTTAGGGGACAGGGCTTACATGAGCTACACCTTC. It specifies CASSLGDRAYMSYTF. The whole variable domain, remainder taken from reference TRBV7-2 and TRBJ1-2, is GAGVSQSPSNKVTEKGKDVELRCDPISGHTALYWYRQSLGQGLEFLIYFQGNSAPDKSGLPSDRFSAERTGGSVSTLTIQRTQQEDSAVYLCASSLGDRAYMSYTFGSGTRLTVV.

This clone showed up just a few times. The rearrangement joins TRBV4-2 to TRBJ2-2, with 7 bases aligning to TRBD2. The CDR3 sequence is 18 residues long. The V and J ends lost 0 bases and 5 bases, in that order; junction bases with no gene match: 12. Germline V gives CDR1 LGHNA, CDR2 YNFKEQ. CDR3 protein: CASSQEISGSGGTGELFF. In DNA form, the CDR3 reads TGTGCCAGCAGCCAAGAAATTAGCGGGTCCGGGGGGACCGGGGAGCTGTTTTTT.

The rearrangement joins TRBV5-5 to TRBJ2-7; 9 bases are shared with TRBD2. With 1 base clipped from V and 1 base from J, the junction kept 6 bases outside the gene matches. The CDR3 has 16 residues. Germline V gene sequence: CDR1 SGHKS, CDR2 YYEKEE (reference sequence). CDR3 sequence (DNA): TGTGCCAGCAGCTTGACTCTAGCGGGAATATCCTACGAGCAGTACTTC. Amino acids: CASSLTLAGISYEQYF.

The V and J genes are TRBV5-1 and TRBJ2-1; TRBD2 agrees at 14 bases. The CDR3 sequence is 16 residues long. Germline V gene sequence: CDR1 SGHRS, CDR2 YFSETQ. J lost 8 bases, V lost 1 base, and 5 bases had no gene match. The CDR3 sequence: CASSLNRGLAGDEQFF. CDR3 nucleotides: TGCGCCAGCAGCTTGAACAGGGGACTAGCGGGAGATGAGCAGTTCTTC.

The V and J genes are TRBV6-5 and TRBJ1-2; TRBD1 matches at 8 bases. V lost 2 bases and J lost 5; bases outside the gene matches: 7. The CDR3 contains 15 residues. In germline, CDR1 is MNHEY, CDR2 SVGAGI. CDR3 DNA: TGTGCCAGCAGTTACACGGACAGGGTTGAGTATGGCTACACCTTC. It yields the protein CASSYTDRVEYGYTF.

J is TRBJ1-1 and V is TRBV11-3, with TRBD1 matching over 7 bases. Trimming took 5 bases from V and 4 from J; bases not matched to a gene: 7. The germline V gene has CDR1 SGHNT and CDR2 YENEEA. The CDR3 sequence is 14 residues long. This chain's CDR3 is CASSKQGLGTEAFF. The CDR3 bases are TGTGCCAGCAGCAAACAGGGGTTGGGCACTGAAGCTTTCTTT.

The chain is built from TRBV6-1 and TRBJ1-6, with D hard to call. Trimming left V 0 bases short and J 9 bases short, with 9 bases between. This CDR3 is 14 amino acids long. Per the germline V gene, CDR1 is MNHNS and CDR2 is SASEGT. Written as DNA, the CDR3 is TGTGCCAGCAGTGAAGCCCCCCGTGGTTCACCCCTCCACTTT. Its protein product is CASSEAPRGSPLHF.

V gene TRBV28 combines with J gene TRBJ2-7; unclear D gene. The CDR3 length is 14 residues. The V end lost 2 bases, the J end lost 3 bases, and 11 bases lay between the germline ends. Per germline, CDR1 MDHEN and CDR2 SYDVKM. CDR3 coding DNA: TGTGCCAGCAGTTTACACATCGACGGCTACGAGCAGTACTTC. It codes for CASSLHIDGYEQYF.

J is TRBJ1-5 and V is TRBV28, with a tentative D call TRBD1 (6 bases). From germline, CDR1 is MDHEN and CDR2 SYDVKM. CDR3 length: 16 residues. The V gene lost 2 bases and the J gene lost 0 bases, with 11 bases spanning the gap. CDR3 coding DNA: TGTGCCAGCAGTTTAGGGGGCCTAGATAGCAATCAGCCCCAGCATTTT. Protein: CASSLGGLDSNQPQHF.

This chain links TRBV12-3 or TRBV12-4 with TRBJ2-5; 8 nucleotides align to TRBD2. V trimming: 4 bases; J trimming: 5 bases; junction bases outside the gene matches: 3. CDR3 length: 13 residues. CDR3 coding DNA: TGTGCCAGCAGTTACACTAGCGGTGAGACCCAGTACTTC. Protein: CASSYTSGETQYF.

This clone is a singleton in its sample. The same CDR3 also results from other DNA sequences found in this sample. This rearrangement joins TRBV5-1 to TRBJ2-2, with 7 bases that match TRBD1. Germline loops: CDR1 SGHRS, CDR2 YFSETQ. V trimming: 2 bases; J trimming: 0 bases; junction bases outside the gene matches: 1. This CDR3 is built from 15 residues. This CDR3 reads CASSLGGANTGELFF. The CDR3 region has the DNA TGCGCCAGCAGCTTAGGGGGCGCGAACACCGGGGAGCTGTTTTTT.

J is TRBJ2-1 and V is TRBV4-1; possibly TRBD1 for D (5 bases). V lost 2 bases, J lost 8 bases, and 13 bases lay in between. CDR3 length equals 14 residues. The germline CDR1 and CDR2 sequences are MGHRA and YSYEKL. CDR3 residues: CASSQPIQGDEQFF. In DNA form, the CDR3 reads TGCGCCAGCAGCCAACCCATTCAAGGGGATGAGCAGTTCTTC.

The genes are TRBV6-5 and TRBJ1-1, with 7 bases identical to TRBD1. CDR3 size: 16 residues. V gave up 0 bases and J gave up 4 bases; unmatched junction bases: 8. The germline gives CDR1 MNHEY, CDR2 SVGAGI. The CDR3 is CASSYSWTQGGTEAFF. The CDR3 DNA follows: TGTGCCAGCAGTTACTCATGGACCCAGGGGGGCACTGAAGCTTTCTTT.

The genes are TRBV6-6 and TRBJ2-1, with a possible D match to TRBD2 (6 bases). CDR3 length: 14 amino acids. Trimming removed 0 bases from V and 6 bases from J, with 9 bases in between. CDR1 MNHNY and CDR2 SVGAGI come from the germline V gene (reference sequence). CDR3 bases: TGTGCCAGCAGTTACTCGGAGGGCTCCAATGAGCAGTTCTTC. Translated, it gives CASSYSEGSNEQFF.

J is TRBJ1-2 and V is TRBV29-1; no definite D call. The CDR3 loop spans 10 amino acids. The V end was cut by 3 bases, the J end by 7 bases, with 6 bases between. The germline CDR1 and CDR2 sequences are SQVTM and ANQGSEA. This chain's CDR3 is CSVESSGYTF. CDR3 bases: TGCAGCGTTGAGTCGAGTGGCTACACCTTC.

The rearrangement joins TRBV28 to TRBJ1-5; possibly TRBD1 for D (6 bases). Germline V gene data show CDR1 as MDHEN and CDR2 as SYDVKM. CDR3 length: 15 amino acids. V shed 1 base and J shed 7 bases, with 14 bases lying between them. Written as DNA, the CDR3 is TGTGCCAGCAGTTTATCGCCCAGGGGTAGACAGCCCCAGCATTTT. It encodes CASSLSPRGRQPQHF.

The chain couples TRBV5-6 to TRBJ1-1; D is perhaps TRBD1 (5 bases). CDR3 length: 15 amino acids. The V end lost 4 bases, the J end lost 2 bases, and 15 bases lay between the germline ends. Germline CDR1 is SGHDT and CDR2 is YYEEEE. The CDR3 bases are TGTGCCAGCAGCAGGTCGTCAGGGAGTAACACTGAAGCTTTCTTT. Protein sequence: CASSRSSGSNTEAFF.

The rearrangement links TRBV7-2 to TRBJ2-3, with D unclear. This CDR3 region has 14 residues. CDR1 and CDR2 (germline): SGHTA, FQGNSA. Trimming stripped 5 bases from V and 3 bases from J, with 12 bases between. The CDR3 DNA sequence: TGTGCCAGCAGCCGTCTCTTGGGGACAGATACGCAGTATTTT. Its protein is CASSRLLGTDTQYF.

DNA of the CDR3: TGTGCCAGCTTGGGACAGACTAATGAAAAACTGTTTTTT. It codes for CASLGQTNEKLFF. This chain links TRBV18 with TRBJ1-4; 7 bases fit TRBD1. Per the germline V gene, CDR1 is KGHSH and CDR2 is LQKENI. The CDR3 is 13 amino acids. V was pared by 7 bases and J by 2 bases, with 1 base of the junction left unmatched. The entire variable domain, with the rest obtained from reference TRBV18 and TRBJ1-4, is as follows: NAGVMQNPRHLVRRRGQEARLRCSPMKGHSHVYWYRQLPEEGLKFMVYLQKENIIDESGMPKERFSAEFPKEGPSILRIQQVVRGDSAAYFCASLGQTNEKLFFGSGTQLSVL.

This CDR3 reads CAWDYSSGRSDTQYF. Written as DNA, the CDR3 is TGTGCCTGGGACTACTCTAGCGGGAGATCAGATACGCAGTATTTT. The chain has TRBV30 and TRBJ2-3; TRBD2 agrees at 10 bases. The CDR3 runs 15 residues. CDR1 and CDR2 from the germline V gene are GTSNPN and SVGIG (reference sequence). V was pared by 5 bases and J by 4 bases, with 9 bases of the junction left unmatched.

This chain uses TRBV4-1 with TRBJ1-1, with a tentative D call TRBD1 (6 bases). The germline V gene has CDR1 MGHRA and CDR2 YSYEKL. The CDR3 is 16 residues long. V dropped 1 base and J dropped 5 bases, with 17 bases sitting between them. The CDR3 region has the DNA TGCGCCAGCAGCCAAGCCCTGGGCGCAGGGGTGACTGAAGCTTTCTTT. It specifies CASSQALGAGVTEAFF.

The chain carries TRBV30 and TRBJ2-5, with 12 bases fitting TRBD1. Germline V gives CDR1 GTSNPN, CDR2 SVGIG (reference sequence). The ends lost 1 base at V and 8 bases at J; junction bases unmatched: 11. The CDR3 runs to 16 residues. CDR3 sequence (DNA): TGTGCCTGGAGTGCGCGCCGGGACAGGGGGCCGTATACCCAGTACTTC. As protein: CAWSARRDRGPYTQYF.

CDR3 DNA sequence: TGTGCCAGCAGCTTGGCCGGGAGGGAAAAACTGTTTTTT. Its translation is CASSLAGREKLFF. The chain combines TRBV5-6 with TRBJ1-4, with unresolved D. The CDR3 covers 13 residues. V lost 0 bases and J 8 bases, leaving 8 bases between the germline ends. Germline V gene data show CDR1 as SGHDT and CDR2 as YYEEEE.

V gene TRBV10-3 combines with J gene TRBJ2-3; 11 nucleotides match TRBD2. Germline V gives CDR1 ENHRY, CDR2 SYGVKD. The J segment lost 4 bases and the V segment lost 4 bases, leaving 7 bases of the junction unmatched. This CDR3 region has 16 residues. CDR3: CAISGGLAGRADTQYF. Written as DNA, the CDR3 is TGTGCCATCAGTGGAGGACTAGCGGGTCGGGCAGATACGCAGTATTTT.

The chain carries TRBV19 and TRBJ1-1, with D perhaps matching TRBD1 (6 bases). Trimming left V 5 bases short and J 1 base short, with 11 bases between. This CDR3 region has 14 residues. Germline V gene data show CDR1 as LNHDA and CDR2 as SQIVND (reference sequence). The DNA for the CDR3 is TGTGCCAGTAGTTCACGACAGGCGAACACTGAAGCTTTCTTT. Translated, it gives CASSSRQANTEAFF. Complete variable domain (other parts from reference TRBV19 and TRBJ1-1): DGGITQSPKYLFRKEGQNVTLSCEQNLNHDAMYWYRQDPGQGLRLIYYSQIVNDFQKGDIAEGYSVSREKKESFPLTVTSAQKNPTAFYLCASSSRQANTEAFFGQGTRLTVV.